The TCR beta chain under discussion was sequenced for a study of T-cell memory formation after mild COVID-19. Study-wide results and caveats: The study detected some responding clones in pre-infection memory, suggesting cross-reactive memory joined. Second-wave clones that peaked on day 37 lacked confirmed SARS-CoV-2 specificity.

Notes on this clonotype: As yet, its antigen is unknown.

The TCR alpha and TCR beta cDNA libraries, bearing sample barcodes and UMIs, were generated by 5'RACE using constant-segment primers. TCRdb used MiXCR to reprocess the 5' RACE reads, holding one entry per CDR3 protein. Among about 110,000 distinct CDR3 sequences, roughly a sixth were seen once, and the ten largest hold around 5.5%. Looked up from germline, CDR1 is SGHTA and CDR2 is FQGNSA. Deletions cut 7 bases from V and 6 bases from J, with 13 bases between. The CDR3 sequence is 13 residues long. Sequencing used PBMCs or a T cell subset sorted from them (not recorded which). The receptor comes from a man aged 18 to 29 who had mild COVID-19 (a few samples of this study predate the infection). Cell type and time point are not known. The chain couples TRBV7-2 to TRBJ2-4; D might be TRBD1 (6 bases). Written as DNA, the CDR3 is TGTGCCAGCACCGAGGGGGTGGGAAACATTCAGTACTTC. Translation: CASTEGVGNIQYF.